The clone carrying this T cell receptor (beta chain) was counted a few times. This entry is derived from a study of blood T cell repertoires in COVID-19. Study summary: Sources were T cells, B-cell-depleted T cells, or PBMCs; the material itself was cDNA or gDNA.

Some clones are missing from TCRdb's copy, which holds only in-frame ones; the method was immunoSEQ multiplex PCR. The top ten hold roughly 1.7% of the sample, which has some 140,000 clones, over 60% seen once. CDR1 is GTSNPN and CDR2 is SVGIG in the germline V gene (reference sequence). The CDR3 contains 12 residues. V lost 8 bases and J 4 bases, leaving 14 bases between the germline ends. This receptor was obtained from an elderly man with acute or convalescent COVID-19. What was sequenced was peripheral blood. The chain employs TRBV30 and TRBJ1-1; D gene ambiguous. The CDR3 region is CAREEYGTEAFF. The CDR3 DNA reads as TGTGCCCGTGAGGAATATGGCACTGAAGCTTTCTTT.